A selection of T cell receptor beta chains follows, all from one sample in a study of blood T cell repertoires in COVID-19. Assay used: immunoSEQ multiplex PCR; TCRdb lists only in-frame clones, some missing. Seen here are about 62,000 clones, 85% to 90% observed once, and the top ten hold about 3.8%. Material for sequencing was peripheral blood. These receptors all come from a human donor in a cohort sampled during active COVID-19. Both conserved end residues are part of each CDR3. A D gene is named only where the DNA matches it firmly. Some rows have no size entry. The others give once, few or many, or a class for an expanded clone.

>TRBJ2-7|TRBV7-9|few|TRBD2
CASSRGLSGRDYEQYF
TGTGCCAGCAGCCGTGGCCTCAGCGGGAGGGACTACGAGCAGTACTTC
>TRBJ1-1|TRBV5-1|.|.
CASTRDSSTRYTEAFF
TGCGCCAGCACCCGGGATTCGAGCACACGCTACACTGAAGCTTTCTTT
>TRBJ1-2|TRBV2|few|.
CASSTTRQGGYTF
TGTGCCAGCAGTACGACACGTCAAGGTGGCTACACCTTC
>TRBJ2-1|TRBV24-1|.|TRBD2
CATSDSSGARGYNEQFF
TGTGCCACCAGTGATTCTAGCGGAGCTAGGGGATACAATGAGCAGTTCTTC
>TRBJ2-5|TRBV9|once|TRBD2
CASSAPLASGGGRETQYF
TGTGCCAGCAGCGCCCCCCTGGCTAGCGGGGGGGGTAGAGAGACCCAGTACTTC
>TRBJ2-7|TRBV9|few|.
CASSVDRYYEQYF
TGTGCCAGCAGCGTAGACAGGTACTACGAGCAGTACTTC
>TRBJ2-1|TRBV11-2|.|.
CASSPQTVNEQFF
TGTGCCAGCAGCCCCCAAACAGTTAATGAGCAGTTCTTC
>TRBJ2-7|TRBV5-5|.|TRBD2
CASSWGASGSYEQYF
TGTGCCAGCAGCTGGGGGGCTAGCGGGAGTTACGAGCAGTACTTC
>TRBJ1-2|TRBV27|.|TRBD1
CASSPGDSDYGYTF
TGTGCCAGCAGTCCTGGGGACAGCGATTATGGCTACACCTTC
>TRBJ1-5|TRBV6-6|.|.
CASSYSARNQPQHF
TGTGCCAGCAGTTACTCGGCCCGCAATCAGCCCCAGCATTTT
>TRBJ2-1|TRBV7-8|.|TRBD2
CASSVRSWGNGGRAYEQFF
TGTGCCAGCAGCGTCCGGTCATGGGGAAATGGCGGGAGGGCCTATGAGCAGTTCTTC
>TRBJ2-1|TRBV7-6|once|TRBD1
CASSPGQGARNEQFF
TGTGCCAGCAGCCCGGGACAGGGGGCGCGGAATGAGCAGTTCTTC
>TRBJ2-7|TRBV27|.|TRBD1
CASSLFRQGYEQYF
TGTGCCAGCAGTTTATTTAGACAGGGCTACGAGCAGTACTTC
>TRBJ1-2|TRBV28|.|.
CASRVEYGYTF
TGTGCCAGCAGGGTTGAGTATGGCTACACCTTC
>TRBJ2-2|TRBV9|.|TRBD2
CASSAMTSAAGELFF
TGTGCCAGCAGCGCCATGACTAGCGCGGCCGGGGAGCTGTTTTTT
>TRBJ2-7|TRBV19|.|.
CASSIGTDSYEQYF
TGTGCCAGTAGTATAGGGACAGACTCCTACGAGCAGTACTTC
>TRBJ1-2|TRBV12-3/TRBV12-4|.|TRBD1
CATLPRGKYGYTF
TGTGCCACCCTACCCAGGGGGAAGTATGGCTACACCTTC
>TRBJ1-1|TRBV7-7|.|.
CASSLTRNTEAFF
TGTGCTAGCAGCTTAACGCGTAACACTGAAGCTTTCTTT
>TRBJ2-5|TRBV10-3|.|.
CAIRPTGQQETQYF
TGTGCCATCAGGCCGACCGGACAGCAAGAGACCCAGTACTTC
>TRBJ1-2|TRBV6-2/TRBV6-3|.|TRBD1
CASSYGGGFGYGYTF
TGTGCCAGCAGTTACGGAGGGGGCTTTGGGTATGGCTACACCTTC
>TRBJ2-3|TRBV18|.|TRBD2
CASSQWTSSANTQYF
TGTGCCAGCTCACAGTGGACTAGCTCCGCGAATACGCAGTATTTT
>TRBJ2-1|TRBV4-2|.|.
CASRSLGRGSYNEQFF
TGTGCCAGCAGGTCCCTCGGGCGGGGATCCTACAATGAGCAGTTCTTC
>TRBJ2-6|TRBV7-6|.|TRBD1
CASSSTTGTGANVLTF
TGTGCCAGCAGCTCGACGACAGGGACCGGGGCCAACGTCCTGACTTTC
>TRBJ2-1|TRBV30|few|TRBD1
CAWMGTGPNEQFF
TGTGCCTGGATGGGGACAGGGCCCAATGAGCAGTTCTTC
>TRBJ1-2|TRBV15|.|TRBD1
CATSRDQNRGNYTF
TGTGCCACCAGCAGAGATCAGAACAGGGGAAACTACACCTTC
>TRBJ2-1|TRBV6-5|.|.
CASSYSVLAFDEQFF
TGTGCCAGCAGTTACTCTGTTCTAGCGTTCGATGAGCAGTTCTTC
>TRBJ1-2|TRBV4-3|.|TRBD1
CASSRQGVDYGYTF
TGCGCCAGCAGCCGGCAGGGGGTCGACTATGGCTACACCTTC
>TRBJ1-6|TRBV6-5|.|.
CASSYKTGGYSPLHF
TGTGCCAGCAGTTACAAAACCGGAGGGTATTCACCCCTCCACTTT
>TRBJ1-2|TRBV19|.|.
CATNGKGSYDGYTF
TGTGCCACCAATGGTAAAGGGAGTTATGATGGCTACACCTTC
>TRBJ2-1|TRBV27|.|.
CASSLGRSSEQFF
TGTGCCAGCAGTTTAGGAAGGAGCTCAGAGCAGTTCTTC
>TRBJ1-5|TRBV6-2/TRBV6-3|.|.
CASSRYSNQPQHF
TGTGCCAGCAGTCGTTATAGCAATCAGCCCCAGCATTTT
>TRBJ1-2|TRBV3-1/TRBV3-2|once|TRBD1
CASSQEPYGDRGYGYTF
TGTGCCAGCAGCCAAGAACCGTACGGGGACAGGGGATACGGCTACACCTTC
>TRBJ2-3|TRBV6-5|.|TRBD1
CASTLGTADTDTQYF
TGTGCCAGCACCCTTGGGACAGCAGACACAGATACGCAGTATTTT
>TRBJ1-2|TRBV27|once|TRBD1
CASSLLPLNRGPHLGGYTF
TGTGCCAGCAGTTTACTACCTCTTAACAGGGGACCCCACCTCGGGGGCTACACCTTC
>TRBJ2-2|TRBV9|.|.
CASSQGGGTGELFF
TGTGCCAGCTCTCAGGGGGGTGGAACCGGGGAGCTGTTTTTT
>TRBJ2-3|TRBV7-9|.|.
CASSLAPRSSTDTQYF
TGTGCCAGCAGCTTAGCGCCTAGATCTAGCACAGATACGCAGTATTTT